This TCR beta chain was identified during a study of beta chain features in type 1 diabetes. Whole-study findings and limits: In type 1 diabetes patients, VDJ junctions had fewer insertions; deletions at these junctions were more frequent. Type 1 diabetes patients showed a moderate but significant shortening of TCRB CDR3s in all four CD4+ subsets.

Every donor had blood drawn once into heparin, approximately 110 mL on average. It was via CD45RO/CCR7/CD25/CD127/CD95/CD27 that CD4+ naive, central memory, regulatory and stem cell-like memory cells were sorted. Purity above 95% was achieved in all sorted populations. The isolated RNA, all of it, was reverse transcribed, so expressed TCRB transcripts were what got sequenced. Libraries were prepared by immunoSEQ multiplex PCR; TCRdb keeps only in-frame clonotypes and omits some of them. The sample records some 330,000 clones, roughly 12% being singletons. V dropped 0 bases and J dropped 1 base, with 7 bases sitting between them. CDR3 length: 14 residues. The V gene's germline CDR1 is SGHVS and CDR2 FQNEAQ. This clone turned up a few times. Its cognate antigen is unknown.

Material: naive CD4+ T cells from blood. This chain joins TRBV7-8 and TRBJ2-7; TRBD2 is a possible D gene (6 bases). The receptor comes from a woman aged 18-29 years with type 1 diabetes. Here the CDR3 reads CASSLAAGSYEQYF. The CDR3 coding sequence is TGTGCCAGCAGCTTAGCCGCGGGGTCCTACGAGCAGTACTTC.